A single sample gave rise to the 14 T cell receptor beta chains below, sequenced in a study of CD8 T cells in ankylosing spondylitis. TCRdb analysed the 5' RACE reads with MiXCR anew, one entry per CDR3 protein. Here the sample spans around 130,000 distinct CDR3 sequences, 6% to 8.5% being singletons. Sequenced: blood, either unsorted or a sorted T cell fraction (not recorded which). These receptors came from a male donor with ankylosing spondylitis or in good health (not recorded which).

This clonotype occurred many times. V is TRBV5-4 and J is TRBJ2-3, with TRBD2 as a possible D gene (5 bases). The germline gives CDR1 SGHNT, CDR2 YYREEE (reference sequence). The ends were cut back, 1 base at V and 5 bases at J, with 14 bases in the middle. The CDR3 is 15 amino acids. The CDR3 loop reads CASSLSSSLGDTQYF. The CDR3 DNA sequence: TGTGCCAGCAGCTTGAGTTCTAGCCTCGGAGATACGCAGTATTTT. The whole variable domain, filled in from reference TRBV5-4 and TRBJ2-3, reads ETGVTQSPTHLIKTRGQQVTLRCSSQSGHNTVSWYQQALGQGPQFIFQYYREEENGRGNFPPRFSGLQFPNYSSELNVNALELDDSALYLCASSLSSSLGDTQYFGPGTRLTVL.

At least ten counts were recorded for this clonotype. The chain is built from TRBV18 and TRBJ2-3; D gene uncertain. The V and J ends lost 0 bases and 2 bases respectively, with 3 bases between them. CDR1 and CDR2 (germline): KGHSH, LQKENI. The CDR3 extends over 13 amino acids. The CDR3 spells CASSPPHTDTQYF. The CDR3, as DNA: TGTGCCAGCTCACCACCTCACACAGATACGCAGTATTTT. The complete variable domain, with remaining parts taken from reference TRBV18 and TRBJ2-3, reads NAGVMQNPRHLVRRRGQEARLRCSPMKGHSHVYWYRQLPEEGLKFMVYLQKENIIDESGMPKERFSAEFPKEGPSILRIQQVVRGDSAAYFCASSPPHTDTQYFGPGTRLTVL.

This clonotype was recorded at least ten times. The chain links TRBV5-1 to TRBJ1-4; TRBD1 aligns across 7 bases. The V gene end was trimmed by 4 bases and the J gene end by 4 bases; junction bases not matched to a gene: 7. Per the germline V gene, CDR1 is SGHRS and CDR2 is YFSETQ. This CDR3 contains 15 residues. The chain's CDR3 is CASSPATGRNEKLFF. In DNA form, the CDR3 reads TGCGCCAGCAGCCCCGCGACAGGGCGTAATGAAAAACTGTTTTTT.

This clonotype appeared many times. At one end, the junction sequence differs from germline, possibly due to a read error. This chain uses TRBV7-9 with TRBJ2-7; D not certain. The CDR3 length is 11 residues. Germline loops: CDR1 SEHNR, CDR2 FQNEAQ (reference sequence). CDR3 sequence reads: CASSLEGIPIF. The CDR3 DNA follows: TGTGCCAGCAGCTTGGAAGGGATTCCCATTTTC. Looking up the rest from reference TRBV7-9 and TRBJ2-7 gives the full variable domain: DTGVSQNPRHKITKRGQNVTFRCDPISEHNRLYWYRQTLGQGPEFLTYFQNEAQLEKSRLLSDRFSAERPKGSFSTLEIQRTEQGDSAMYLCASSLEGIPIFGPGTRLTVT.

This clonotype was recorded many times. The J gene is TRBJ2-3, the V gene TRBV7-2; D not certain. Trimming stripped 3 bases from V and 6 bases from J, with 7 bases between. The germline CDR1 and CDR2 sequences are SGHTA and FQGNSA. The CDR3 has 12 residues. Written as DNA, the CDR3 is TGTGCCAGCAGCTTTTTACTCGATACGCAGTATTTT. Its translation is CASSFLLDTQYF. Using reference TRBV7-2 and TRBJ2-3 for the parts outside the CDR3, the full variable domain is GAGVSQSPSNKVTEKGKDVELRCDPISGHTALYWYRQSLGQGLEFLIYFQGNSAPDKSGLPSDRFSAERTGGSVSTLTIQRTQQEDSAVYLCASSFLLDTQYFGPGTRLTVL.

This clonotype was counted many times. The V call is TRBV5-1, the J call TRBJ1-3; unclear D gene. Germline CDR1 SGHRS, CDR2 YFSETQ. The CDR3 has 16 residues. The V and J ends lost 0 bases and 0 bases respectively, with 10 bases between them. The CDR3 region has the DNA TGCGCCAGCAGCTTGGCCGTGGGAAACTCTGGAAACACCATATATTTT. It yields the protein CASSLAVGNSGNTIYF. The full variable domain, its missing parts supplied by reference TRBV5-1 and TRBJ1-3, is KAGVTQTPRYLIKTRGQQVTLSCSPISGHRSVSWYQQTPGQGLQFLFEYFSETQRNKGNFPGRFSGRQFSNSRSEMNVSTLELGDSALYLCASSLAVGNSGNTIYFGEGSWLTVV.

This clonotype appeared many times. The chain combines TRBV5-1 with TRBJ1-6, with D possibly TRBD1 on 6 matching bases. This CDR3 region has 21 residues. Germline assignment: CDR1 SGHRS and CDR2 YFSETQ. With 1 base removed from V and 0 bases from J, the gap between germline ends came to 23 bases. Written as DNA, the CDR3 is TGCGCCAGCAGCTTGAAGACCCTGGACAGACAAATCAGCTCCTATAATTCACCCCTCCACTTT. Encoded protein: CASSLKTLDRQISSYNSPLHF.

There are many counts of this clonotype. In DNA form, the CDR3 reads TGCAGTGCTAATAGTAGGGACAGGGACCAAGAGACCCAGTACTTC. Its protein is CSANSRDRDQETQYF. V is TRBV20-1 and J is TRBJ2-5, with 9 nucleotides matching TRBD1. This CDR3 comprises 15 residues. Per the germline V gene, CDR1 is DFQATT and CDR2 is SNEGSKA (reference sequence). After removal of 4 bases from V and 0 bases from J, the junction contained 6 bases not matched to a gene.

This clonotype was found many times. The V gene is TRBV5-1, the J gene TRBJ2-2, with D uncertain. Germline V gene lookup returns CDR1 SGHRS and CDR2 YFSETQ. Trimming stripped 9 bases from V and 7 bases from J, with 19 bases between. The CDR3 has 14 amino acids. The CDR3 DNA is TGCGCCACTCAACTTGCAGGAGTTAACGGGGAGCTGTTTTTT. It is translated as CATQLAGVNGELFF.

This clonotype occurred many times. This chain connects TRBV12-3 or TRBV12-4 to TRBJ2-5; tentatively, D is TRBD2 (6 bases). This CDR3 comprises 16 residues. V lost 4 bases and J lost 7, with 22 bases in between. The CDR3 region is CASSSFSSAGPGTQYF. The CDR3 DNA reads TGTGCCAGCAGTTCTTTTAGTAGCGCGGGACCTGGGACCCAGTACTTC.

This clonotype appeared a few times. The chain combines TRBV18 with TRBJ2-2; D not certain. Germline V gives CDR1 KGHSH, CDR2 LQKENI. V was clipped by 3 bases and J by 0 bases, with 11 bases between them. The CDR3 totals 16 residues. CDR3 nucleotides: TGTGCCAGCTCACCGACGGATTTTGCGAACACCGGGGAGCTGTTTTTT. Its translation: CASSPTDFANTGELFF. Complete variable domain (other parts from reference TRBV18 and TRBJ2-2): NAGVMQNPRHLVRRRGQEARLRCSPMKGHSHVYWYRQLPEEGLKFMVYLQKENIIDESGMPKERFSAEFPKEGPSILRIQQVVRGDSAAYFCASSPTDFANTGELFFGEGSRLTVL.

Ten or more counts support this clonotype. This rearrangement joins TRBV29-1 to TRBJ2-7; a weak D match, TRBD2 (6 bases). The germline V gene has CDR1 SQVTM and CDR2 ANQGSEA. The CDR3 runs to 16 residues. With 1 base removed from V and 6 bases from J, the gap between germline ends came to 22 bases. CDR3 amino acids: CSVEVVTGAGRSEQYF. CDR3 bases: TGCAGCGTTGAAGTCGTTACGGGAGCCGGCCGGAGCGAGCAGTACTTC.

This clonotype was observed many times. As DNA, the CDR3 is TGTGCCAGCAGTTTCGGTAGCGGCAGCTCCTACAATGAGCAGTTCTTC. This encodes CASSFGSGSSYNEQFF. The chain joins TRBV28 to TRBJ2-1, with D maybe TRBD2 (6 bases). Germline V gene sequence: CDR1 MDHEN, CDR2 SYDVKM. V dropped 3 bases and J dropped 0 bases, with 12 bases sitting between them. This CDR3 contains 16 residues.

This clonotype occurred many times. The chain is built from TRBV20-1 and TRBJ2-1; 10 nucleotides match TRBD1. V lost 4 bases, J lost 1 base, and 7 bases stayed unmatched. There are 16 residues in the CDR3. In germline, CDR1 is DFQATT, CDR2 SNEGSKA (reference sequence). For the CDR3, the DNA is TGCAGTGCTATCGGACAGGGGGGGTGGTCCTACAATGAGCAGTTCTTC. It yields the protein CSAIGQGGWSYNEQFF.